The 28 T cell receptor beta chains below were found in one sample sequenced in a study of regulatory T cells in long-lasting Graves disease. TCR beta libraries were built with iRepertoire HTBI primers and Arm-PCR of CDR3 regions. TCRdb called the multiplex PCR reads again in MiXCR, with one record for every CDR3 protein. Here the sample spans about 310,000 distinct CDR3 sequences, more than 20% being singletons. Noted time point: persistent/refractory GD, antithyroid drugs over 5 years with positive TRAb. Extracted PBMC RNA gave rise to the TCR library. The sample in question was peripheral blood mononuclear cells (PBMCs), obtained when the disease was refractory, from a patient treated with antithyroid drugs. These receptors were taken from a female donor with Graves disease.

The chain carries TRBV20-1 and TRBJ2-2, with no clear D. In germline, CDR1 is DFQATT, CDR2 SNEGSKA (reference sequence). There are 13 residues in the CDR3. The V end lost 6 bases, the J end lost 3 bases, and 11 bases lay between the germline ends. This CDR3 is CSALDGYTGELFF. CDR3 DNA: TGCAGTGCATTAGACGGTTACACCGGGGAGCTGTTTTTT.

The genes are TRBV4-3 and TRBJ2-2; D might be TRBD1 (5 bases). V lost 4 bases, J lost 7 bases, and 19 bases lay in between. The CDR3 spans 16 residues. Looked up from germline, CDR1 is LGHNA and CDR2 is YSLEER. The CDR3 sequence is CASSRRKGRTVGELFF. The DNA of the CDR3 is TGCGCCAGCAGCCGTCGCAAGGGGCGCACAGTCGGGGAGCTGTTTTTT.

This chain joins TRBV20-1 and TRBJ2-5; tentative D call: TRBD2 (7 bases). CDR3 length: 17 amino acids. V gave up 3 bases and J gave up 3 bases, with 23 bases separating them. The V gene's germline CDR1 is DFQATT and CDR2 SNEGSKA (reference sequence). In DNA form, the CDR3 reads TGCAGTGCTAGCCCCCCGGGGGGCGGGAGTTTCGAAGAGACCCAGTACTTC. Protein sequence: CSASPPGGGSFEETQYF.

The rearrangement links TRBV6-1 to TRBJ2-2; 11 bases match TRBD2. Germline V gene sequence: CDR1 MNHNS, CDR2 SASEGT. CDR3 length: 15 residues. V gave up 5 bases and J gave up 5 bases; unmatched junction bases: 4. This CDR3 is CASSPTSGVTGELFF. CDR3 nucleotide sequence: TGTGCCAGCAGTCCGACTAGCGGGGTTACCGGGGAGCTGTTTTTT.

The gene calls are TRBV3-1 and TRBJ2-2; no firm D call. Germline lookup yields CDR1 LGHDT and CDR2 YNNKEL (reference sequence). The CDR3 length is 13 residues. V lost 0 bases, J lost 5 bases, and 4 bases lay in between. CDR3 nucleotides: TGTGCCAGCAGCCAAGATGAAACCGGGGAGCTGTTTTTT. It encodes CASSQDETGELFF.

Only a few counts were recorded for this clonotype. One end of the junction fails to match germline, which may point to a read error. The chain joins TRBV18 to TRBJ2-3; D may be TRBD1 (6 bases). This CDR3 is built from 15 residues. Germline CDR1 and CDR2: KGHSH and LQKENI. The DNA for the CDR3 is TGTGCCAGCTCTCCACGTAAGGGGGTCTACGATACGCAGTATTTT. Translation gives CASSPRKGVYDTQYF. The full variable domain, rest sourced from reference TRBV18 and TRBJ2-3, is NAGVMQNPRHLVRRRGQEARLRCSPMKGHSHVYWYRQLPEEGLKFMVYLQKENIIDESGMPKERFSAEFPKEGPSILRIQQVVRGDSAAYFCASSPRKGVYDTQYFGPGTRLTVL.

This clonotype was detected only a few times. The chain recombines TRBV25-1 with TRBJ1-3; D is perhaps TRBD1 (6 bases). CDR1 MGHDK and CDR2 SYGVNS come from the germline V gene. V was pared by 1 base and J by 8 bases, with 12 bases between. This CDR3 has 14 residues. CDR3 protein: CASSEFNREDTIYF. In nucleotides, the CDR3 is TGTGCCAGCAGTGAATTCAACAGGGAAGACACCATATATTTT. Based on the CDR3 plus reference TRBV25-1 and TRBJ1-3, the full variable domain is EADIYQTPRYLVIGTGKKITLECSQTMGHDKMYWYQQDPGMELHLIHYSYGVNSTEKGDLSSESTVSRIRTEHFPLTLESARPSHTSQYLCASSEFNREDTIYFGEGSWLTVV.

This clonotype was counted only a few times. The chain joins TRBV25-1 to TRBJ2-5, with D maybe TRBD1 (6 bases). The V and J ends lost 3 bases and 5 bases respectively, with 16 bases between them. The CDR3 has 15 amino acids. The germline V gene encodes CDR1 MGHDK and CDR2 SYGVNS. CDR3 region: CASSETGGRWETQYF. In nucleotides, the CDR3 is TGTGCCAGCAGTGAGACAGGAGGAAGATGGGAGACCCAGTACTTC. Filled out from reference TRBV25-1 and TRBJ2-5, the complete variable domain reads EADIYQTPRYLVIGTGKKITLECSQTMGHDKMYWYQQDPGMELHLIHYSYGVNSTEKGDLSSESTVSRIRTEHFPLTLESARPSHTSQYLCASSETGGRWETQYFGPGTRLLVL.

The V and J genes are TRBV11-2 and TRBJ2-3, with TRBD2 matching over 10 bases. This CDR3 spans 15 amino acids. Trimming removed 6 bases from V and 7 bases from J; junction bases left unmatched: 10. Germline CDR1 SGHAT, CDR2 FQNNGV. This CDR3 is CASSATAGGDHTQYF. The CDR3 region has the DNA TGTGCCAGCAGTGCCACAGCGGGAGGGGATCATACGCAGTATTTT.

This clonotype appeared a few times. V usage is TRBV6-1 and J usage is TRBJ2-7; 7 nucleotides match TRBD2. The CDR3 loop spans 15 amino acids. The V gene's germline CDR1 is MNHNS and CDR2 SASEGT. The junction had 15 bases not matched to a gene; V was cut back by 7 bases and J by 6 bases. CDR3 nucleotides: TGTGCCAGCATCAGACGACTAGCCGCAAGGGGCGAGCAGTACTTC. Translating it yields CASIRRLAARGEQYF.

This clonotype was detected ten times or more. V gene TRBV6-1 combines with J gene TRBJ2-7; maybe TRBD1 (5 bases). There are 13 residues in the CDR3. Trimming removed 7 bases at V and 2 bases at J, with 12 bases between. The V gene's germline CDR1 is MNHNS and CDR2 SASEGT. In DNA form, the CDR3 reads TGTGCCAGCATCAGGGAAACTACCTACGAGCAGTACTTC. Its protein is CASIRETTYEQYF.

This clonotype was seen only a few times. V and J are TRBV5-1 and TRBJ1-6; D uncertain. This CDR3 has 14 residues. V was pared by 5 bases and J by 9 bases, with 15 bases between. Germline V gene lookup returns CDR1 SGHRS and CDR2 YFSETQ. The CDR3 sequence: CASSVEIIGSPLHF. The CDR3 coding sequence is TGCGCCAGCAGTGTTGAAATTATCGGTTCACCCCTCCACTTT.

The chain links TRBV19 to TRBJ1-1; 7 bases align to TRBD1. The CDR3 covers 14 residues. The ends lost 3 bases at V and 3 bases at J; junction bases unmatched: 4. Germline CDR1 reads LNHDA; CDR2 reads SQIVND (reference sequence). In nucleotides, the CDR3 is TGTGCCAGTAGTATCCGACAGGGCTACACTGAAGCTTTCTTT. Its protein is CASSIRQGYTEAFF.

This clonotype was seen only a few times. This chain connects TRBV6-2 or TRBV6-3 to TRBJ1-3, with D possibly being TRBD1 (6 bases). The CDR3 is 13 amino acids. V lost 0 bases and J lost 9, with 9 bases in between. CDR1 is MNHEY and CDR2 is SVGEGT in the germline V gene. CDR3 sequence reads: CASSYSTGSTIYF. The CDR3 coding sequence is TGTGCCAGCAGTTACTCAACAGGGAGCACCATATATTTT.

The rearrangement joins TRBV19 to TRBJ1-5, with no clear D. The CDR3 loop spans 13 amino acids. Trimming stripped 1 base from V and 7 bases from J, with 8 bases between. CDR1 is LNHDA, CDR2 SQIVND, per germline (reference sequence). The CDR3 protein is CASSIAVVQPQHF. As DNA, the CDR3 is TGTGCCAGTAGTATAGCCGTCGTCCAGCCCCAGCATTTT.

This clonotype appeared a few times. The rearrangement uses TRBV27 and TRBJ1-1; D remains ambiguous. The length of the CDR3 is 12 residues. CDR1 MNHEY and CDR2 SMNVEV come from the germline V gene (reference sequence). V was cut by 8 bases and J by 8 bases, with 15 bases left in between. The CDR3 loop is CASFNEGSEAFF. CDR3 nucleotides: TGTGCCAGCTTTAACGAAGGGTCAGAAGCTTTCTTT.

This clonotype was observed a few times. The genes are TRBV15 and TRBJ2-1; no firm D call. CDR1 is LNHNV, CDR2 YYDKDF, per germline (reference sequence). The CDR3 covers 14 residues. Trimming removed 3 bases at V and 1 base at J, with 7 bases between. The CDR3 loop reads CATSSLGSYNEQFF. The CDR3 bases are TGTGCCACCAGCAGCCTAGGGTCCTACAATGAGCAGTTCTTC.

This clonotype was observed a few times. This chain connects TRBV6-5 to TRBJ1-2; possible D gene TRBD1, 5 bases. The CDR3 extends over 13 amino acids. Per germline, CDR1 MNHEY and CDR2 SVGAGI. V was trimmed by 0 bases and J by 8 bases, leaving 10 bases between them. In DNA, the CDR3 is TGTGCCAGCAGTTACTCTGGGGGTGTCGGCTACACCTTC. Its translation is CASSYSGGVGYTF.

The sample holds a few counts of this clonotype. The chain links TRBV6-1 to TRBJ2-7; a weak D match, TRBD2 (5 bases). V was clipped by 7 bases and J by 2 bases, with 15 bases between them. Germline values: CDR1 MNHNS, CDR2 SASEGT. The CDR3 loop spans 14 amino acids. This chain's CDR3 is CASKSLADTYEQYF. In nucleotides, the CDR3 is TGTGCCAGCAAATCTCTAGCAGATACCTACGAGCAGTACTTC.

This clonotype was seen a handful of times. The chain carries TRBV2 and TRBJ1-5; tentative D call: TRBD1 (6 bases). Germline loops: CDR1 SNHLY, CDR2 FYNNEI. The CDR3 has 14 amino acids. Trimming pared 6 bases from V and 3 bases from J, leaving 12 bases between. The CDR3: CASRGGWNNQPQHF. CDR3 nucleotide sequence: TGTGCCAGCAGAGGGGGATGGAACAATCAGCCCCAGCATTTT.

This clonotype was counted a few times. The chain is built from TRBV4-3 and TRBJ1-2; 8 bases agree with TRBD1. Losses at the gene ends were 5 bases for V and 6 bases for J; bases not matched to a gene: 11. This CDR3 has 15 residues. Germline V gene sequence: CDR1 LGHNA, CDR2 YSLEER. CDR3 residues: CASSTPGGADDGYTF. In DNA, the CDR3 is TGCGCCAGCAGCACCCCAGGGGGCGCAGACGATGGCTACACCTTC.

Of note for this clonotype: This sequence may be a read error, since a much larger clone differs from it by one base. The CDR3, as DNA: TGTGCCAGCAGCGTAGACGCGGGAGCGGGCTACGAGCAGTACTTC. This translates into CASSVDAGAGYEQYF. The chain joins TRBV9 to TRBJ2-7; 7 nucleotides match TRBD2. Trimming cost V 0 bases and J 3 bases; bases outside gene matches: 6. This CDR3 has 15 residues. CDR1 and CDR2 (germline): SGDLS, YYNGEE. Drawing the rest from reference TRBV9 and TRBJ2-7, the complete variable domain is DSGVTQTPKHLITATGQRVTLRCSPRSGDLSVYWYQQSLDQGLQFLIQYYNGEERAKGNILERFSAQQFPDLHSELNLSSLELGDSALYFCASSVDAGAGYEQYFGPGTRLTVT.

Details on this clonotype: At one boundary the junction diverges from the germline segment, which might be a read error. The chain combines TRBV30 with TRBJ2-5; 9 bases map to TRBD2. The CDR3 totals 14 residues. The germline CDR1 and CDR2 sequences are GTSNPN and SVGIG (reference sequence). The CDR3 region is CARSVMGGGEAQYF. CDR3 DNA: TGTGCCCGGAGTGTAATGGGCGGGGGGGAGGCCCAGTACTTC.

On this clonotype: Being one base from a much bigger clone, this may be a read error. As DNA, the CDR3 is TGCAGTGCTGATGGCTACACCTTC. Protein: CSADGYTF. This chain joins TRBV20-1 and TRBJ1-2; D gene unclear. CDR1 and CDR2 from the germline V gene are DFQATT and SNEGSKA (reference sequence). The ends were cut back, 5 bases at V and 6 bases at J, with 1 base in the middle. CDR3 length: 8 amino acids.

The sample holds many counts of this clonotype. The CDR3 reads CASSLPGLGNQETQYF. The CDR3 DNA sequence: TGTGCCAGCAGTTTACCGGGCCTAGGGAACCAAGAGACCCAGTACTTC. The V and J genes are TRBV28 and TRBJ2-5; D unclear. V was trimmed by 2 bases and J by 0 bases, leaving 13 bases between them. This CDR3 is built from 16 residues. Germline-derived CDR1 and CDR2 are MDHEN and SYDVKM.

CDR3 in amino acids: CASSIRGGGIAGELFF. The CDR3 coding sequence is TGTGCCAGCAGCATCCGGGGGGGCGGGATCGCTGGGGAGCTGTTTTTT. The genes are TRBV7-8 and TRBJ2-2, with 8 bases that match TRBD2. Germline V CDR1 and CDR2: SGHVS, FQNEAQ. This CDR3 contains 16 residues. V shed 5 bases and J 8 bases; nucleotides not matched to a gene: 13.

At least ten counts were recorded for this clonotype. The J gene is TRBJ2-1, the V gene TRBV2, with 8 bases matching TRBD2. From germline, CDR1 is SNHLY and CDR2 FYNNEI. The length of the CDR3 is 15 residues. V gave up 3 bases and J gave up 4 bases; unmatched junction bases: 5. The CDR3 coding sequence is TGTGCCAGCAGTGACTCAACTAGCGGTTACAATGAGCAGTTCTTC. Its translation: CASSDSTSGYNEQFF.

This clonotype came up a few times. This chain uses TRBV6-2 or TRBV6-3 with TRBJ2-7; D possibly corresponds to TRBD1 (6 bases). CDR1 and CDR2 (germline): MNHEY, SVGEGT. The CDR3 totals 12 residues. With 10 bases removed from V and 2 bases from J, the gap between germline ends came to 12 bases. The CDR3 protein is CATEGDTYEQYF. DNA of the CDR3: TGTGCCACTGAGGGGGACACCTACGAGCAGTACTTC.